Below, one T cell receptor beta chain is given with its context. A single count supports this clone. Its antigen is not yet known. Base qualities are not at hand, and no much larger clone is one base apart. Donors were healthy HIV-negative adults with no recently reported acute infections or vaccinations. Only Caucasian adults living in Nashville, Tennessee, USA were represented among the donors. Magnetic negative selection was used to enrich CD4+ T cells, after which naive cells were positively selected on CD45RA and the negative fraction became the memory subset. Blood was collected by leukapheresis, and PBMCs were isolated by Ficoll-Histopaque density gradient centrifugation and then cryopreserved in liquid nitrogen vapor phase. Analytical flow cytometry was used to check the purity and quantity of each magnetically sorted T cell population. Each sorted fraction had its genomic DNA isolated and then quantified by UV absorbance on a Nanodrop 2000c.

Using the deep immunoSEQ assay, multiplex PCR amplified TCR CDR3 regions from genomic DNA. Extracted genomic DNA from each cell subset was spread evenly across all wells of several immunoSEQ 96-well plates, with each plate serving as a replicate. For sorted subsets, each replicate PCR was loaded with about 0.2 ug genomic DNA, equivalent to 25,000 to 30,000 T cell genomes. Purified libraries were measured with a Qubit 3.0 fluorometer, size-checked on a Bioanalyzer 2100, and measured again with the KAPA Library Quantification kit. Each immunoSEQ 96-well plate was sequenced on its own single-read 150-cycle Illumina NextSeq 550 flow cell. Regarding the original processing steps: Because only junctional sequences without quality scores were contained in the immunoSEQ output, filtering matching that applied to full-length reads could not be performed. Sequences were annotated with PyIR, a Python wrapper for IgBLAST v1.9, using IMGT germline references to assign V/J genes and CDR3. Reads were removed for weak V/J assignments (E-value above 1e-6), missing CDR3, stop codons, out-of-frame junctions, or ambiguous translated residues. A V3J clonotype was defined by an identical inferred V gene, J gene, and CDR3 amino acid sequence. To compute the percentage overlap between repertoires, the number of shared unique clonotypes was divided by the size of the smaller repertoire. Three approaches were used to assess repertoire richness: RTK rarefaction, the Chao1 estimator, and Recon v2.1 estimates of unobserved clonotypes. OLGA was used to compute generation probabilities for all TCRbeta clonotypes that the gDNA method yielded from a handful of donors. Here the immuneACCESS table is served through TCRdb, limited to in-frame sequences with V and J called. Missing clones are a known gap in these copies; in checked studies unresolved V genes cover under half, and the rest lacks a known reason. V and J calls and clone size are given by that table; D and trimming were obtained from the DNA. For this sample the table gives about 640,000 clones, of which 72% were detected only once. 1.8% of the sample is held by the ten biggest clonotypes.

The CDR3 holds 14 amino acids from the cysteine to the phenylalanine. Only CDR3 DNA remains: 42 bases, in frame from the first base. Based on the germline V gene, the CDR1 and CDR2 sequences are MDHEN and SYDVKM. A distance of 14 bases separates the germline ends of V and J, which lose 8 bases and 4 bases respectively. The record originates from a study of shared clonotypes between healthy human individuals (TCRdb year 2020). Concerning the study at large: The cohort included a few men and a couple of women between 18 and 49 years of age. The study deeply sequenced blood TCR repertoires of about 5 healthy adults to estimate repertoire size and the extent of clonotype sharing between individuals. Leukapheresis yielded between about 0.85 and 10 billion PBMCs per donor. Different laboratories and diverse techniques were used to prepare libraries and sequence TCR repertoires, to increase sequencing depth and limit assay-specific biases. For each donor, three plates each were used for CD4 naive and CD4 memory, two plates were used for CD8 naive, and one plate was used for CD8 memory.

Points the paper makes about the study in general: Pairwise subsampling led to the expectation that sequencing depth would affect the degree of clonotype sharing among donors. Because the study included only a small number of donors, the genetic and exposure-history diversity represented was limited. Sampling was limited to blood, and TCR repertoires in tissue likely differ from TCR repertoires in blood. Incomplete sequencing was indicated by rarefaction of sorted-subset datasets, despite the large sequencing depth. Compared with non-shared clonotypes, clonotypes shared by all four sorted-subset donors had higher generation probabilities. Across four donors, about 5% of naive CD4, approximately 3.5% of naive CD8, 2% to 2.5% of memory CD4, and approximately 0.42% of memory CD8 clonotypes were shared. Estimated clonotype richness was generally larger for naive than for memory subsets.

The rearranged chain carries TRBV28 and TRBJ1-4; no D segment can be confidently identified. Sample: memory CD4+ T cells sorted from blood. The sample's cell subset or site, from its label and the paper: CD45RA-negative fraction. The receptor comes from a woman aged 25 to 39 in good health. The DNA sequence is TGTGCCAGCGGCCAGTTCGGGGTTAATGAAAAACTGTTTTTT. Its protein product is CASGQFGVNEKLFF.